The rows below give T cell receptor beta chains drawn from one sample of a study of shared clonotypes between healthy human individuals. The protocol was immunoSEQ multiplex PCR, while the TCRdb copy is restricted to in-frame clones and leaves out a portion. Altogether 2.5 million or so clones are present, roughly nine tenths being singletons, with the ten largest covering roughly 0.15%. Sequenced: naive CD4+ T cells sorted from blood. The receptors come from a man aged 18 to 35 in good health. Both conserved end residues are part of each CDR3. Fields, in order: clone size, D gene, V gene, J gene, CDR3 DNA, CDR3 protein. D genes are given only for firm matches. Not all rows give a size; the values are once, few, many and, for expanded clones, a class.

size: .
D: .
V: TRBV5-1
J: TRBJ2-7
DNA: TGCGCCAGCAGCCTTTTGGGACCTGCCGACGAGCAGTACTTC
CDR3: CASSLLGPADEQYF

size: .
D: TRBD2
V: TRBV2
J: TRBJ2-2
DNA: TGTGCCAGCAGTGAGCTAGCGGGGGGGCCCGGGGAGCTGTTTTTT
CDR3: CASSELAGGPGELFF

size: once
D: TRBD1
V: TRBV9
J: TRBJ1-3
DNA: TGTGCCAGCAGCGCTACCGATACAGGGGAGCCTGGAAACACCATATATTTT
CDR3: CASSATDTGEPGNTIYF

size: .
D: TRBD1
V: TRBV5-4
J: TRBJ2-7
DNA: TGTGCCAGCAGCTTGGGTCAGGGGGCGTACGAGCAGTACTTC
CDR3: CASSLGQGAYEQYF

size: .
D: TRBD1
V: TRBV5-1
J: TRBJ1-2
DNA: TGCGCCAGCAGCGACAGGGGGTGGGATGGCTACACCTTC
CDR3: CASSDRGWDGYTF

size: .
D: TRBD2
V: TRBV10-2
J: TRBJ2-3
DNA: TGCGCCTCCAAAAAGGCCGCGGGAGGAGATACGCAGTATTTT
CDR3: CASKKAAGGDTQYF

size: .
D: .
V: TRBV19
J: TRBJ2-1
DNA: TGTGCCAGTAGTCAGGCACCCGGGACCCCCTACAATGAGCAGTTCTTC
CDR3: CASSQAPGTPYNEQFF

size: once
D: TRBD1
V: TRBV11-2
J: TRBJ1-2
DNA: TGTGCCAGCAGCACCCCACAGGGGAACTATGGCTACACCTTC
CDR3: CASSTPQGNYGYTF

size: .
D: TRBD2
V: TRBV11-2
J: TRBJ2-1
DNA: TGTGCCAGCAGCTTAGGAGCGGGAACTTCCTACAATGAGCAGTTCTTC
CDR3: CASSLGAGTSYNEQFF

size: .
D: TRBD1
V: TRBV29-1
J: TRBJ1-4
DNA: TGCAGCGTTGGAGGGGACAGGGGGACTGAAAAACTGTTTTTT
CDR3: CSVGGDRGTEKLFF

size: .
D: .
V: TRBV30
J: TRBJ2-5
DNA: TGTGCCTGGAGTGTGCTAGGGGGGGGCCTAGAGACCCAGTACTTC
CDR3: CAWSVLGGGLETQYF

size: .
D: TRBD2
V: TRBV30
J: TRBJ2-7
DNA: TGTGCCTGGAGTGCTCCGGGGGGGAACGAGCAGTACTTC
CDR3: CAWSAPGGNEQYF

size: once
D: .
V: TRBV2
J: TRBJ2-7
DNA: TGTGCCACCACAGCTTGGGAAGCCTACGAGCAGTACTTC
CDR3: CATTAWEAYEQYF

size: .
D: TRBD2
V: TRBV15
J: TRBJ2-5
DNA: TGTGCCACCAGCAGAGATTCACGCGGGGGGACGGCAGAGACCCAGTACTTC
CDR3: CATSRDSRGGTAETQYF

size: .
D: .
V: TRBV29-1
J: TRBJ2-5
DNA: TGCAGCGTTGAGACAGCCATAGAGACCCAGTACTTC
CDR3: CSVETAIETQYF

size: .
D: TRBD1
V: TRBV4-1
J: TRBJ1-1
DNA: TGCGCCAGCAGCCAAGATATGACAGGGGCTAAAATGAACACTGAAGCTTTCTTT
CDR3: CASSQDMTGAKMNTEAFF

size: .
D: .
V: TRBV6-5
J: TRBJ2-3
DNA: TGTGCCAGCAGTGGGCAGGGACGGGATACGCAGTATTTT
CDR3: CASSGQGRDTQYF

size: .
D: TRBD2
V: TRBV7-2
J: TRBJ2-7
DNA: TGTGCCAGCAGCTTAGCGTATGGACTAGCGGGAGGATTCGAGCAGTACTTC
CDR3: CASSLAYGLAGGFEQYF

size: .
D: .
V: TRBV11-3
J: TRBJ2-6
DNA: TGTGCCAGCAGCCCTGCTGGGGCCAACGTCCTGACTTTC
CDR3: CASSPAGANVLTF

size: .
D: TRBD1
V: TRBV4-2
J: TRBJ1-1
DNA: TGTGCCAGCAGCCAAGATGGGAAGGGGGCGATGAACACTGAAGCTTTCTTT
CDR3: CASSQDGKGAMNTEAFF

size: .
D: .
V: TRBV6-4
J: TRBJ2-2
DNA: TGTGCCAGCAGTGGCCAGGGGACCGGGGAGCTGTTTTTT
CDR3: CASSGQGTGELFF

size: .
D: TRBD1
V: TRBV30
J: TRBJ2-2
DNA: TGTGCCTGGAGTCTCAGGGGGCAGACCGGGGAGCTGTTTTTT
CDR3: CAWSLRGQTGELFF

size: .
D: .
V: TRBV10-3
J: TRBJ1-4
DNA: TGTGCCATCAGTGAGTCGGTCTCAACTAATGAAAAACTGTTTTTT
CDR3: CAISESVSTNEKLFF

size: .
D: TRBD1
V: TRBV5-1
J: TRBJ1-4
DNA: TGCGCCAGCAGCCCCCGGACAGGGGTGGCTAATGAAAAACTGTTTTTT
CDR3: CASSPRTGVANEKLFF

size: .
D: .
V: TRBV6-5
J: TRBJ2-3
DNA: TGTGCCAGCAGTGACCTAGGGGGCACAGATACGCAGTATTTT
CDR3: CASSDLGGTDTQYF

size: .
D: TRBD2
V: TRBV6-6
J: TRBJ2-7
DNA: TGTGCCAGCAGTTCGGCTAGCGGAGCCTACGAGCAGTACTTC
CDR3: CASSSASGAYEQYF

size: .
D: .
V: TRBV19
J: TRBJ1-1
DNA: TGTGCCAGTAGCATCCTTGACAGGCTGGGGGGGAACACTGAAGCTTTCTTT
CDR3: CASSILDRLGGNTEAFF

size: .
D: .
V: TRBV10-3
J: TRBJ2-1
DNA: TGTGCCATCGGGGCTGGAGCGGCATCCAATGAGCAGTTCTTC
CDR3: CAIGAGAASNEQFF

size: .
D: .
V: TRBV28
J: TRBJ2-5
DNA: TGTGCCAGCAGTAACGTCGTAGAGACCCAGTACTTC
CDR3: CASSNVVETQYF

size: .
D: TRBD2
V: TRBV2
J: TRBJ2-3
DNA: TGTGCCAGCAATTGGGAGGGAGTTGATACGCAGTATTTT
CDR3: CASNWEGVDTQYF

size: once
D: .
V: TRBV18
J: TRBJ1-1
DNA: TGTGCCAGCTCACCGGGTTTGCAGGCCCCAACTGAAGCTTTCTTT
CDR3: CASSPGLQAPTEAFF

size: .
D: .
V: TRBV7-9
J: TRBJ2-2
DNA: TGTGCCAGCAGCTTACGGGGCCGGACGAACACCGGGGAGCTGTTTTTT
CDR3: CASSLRGRTNTGELFF

size: few
D: TRBD2
V: TRBV6-6
J: TRBJ2-1
DNA: TGTGCCAGCAGCCTACCCCTAGCGGGAGGCCACAATGAGCAGTTCTTC
CDR3: CASSLPLAGGHNEQFF

size: .
D: .
V: TRBV11-2
J: TRBJ1-6
DNA: TGTGCCAGCAGCGCCTGGCAGTGGGATTCACCCCTCCACTTT
CDR3: CASSAWQWDSPLHF

size: .
D: .
V: TRBV6-1
J: TRBJ2-7
DNA: TGTGCCAGCAGTGAATGGGCAGGGTTCCATCAGTACTTC
CDR3: CASSEWAGFHQYF

size: .
D: .
V: TRBV7-2
J: TRBJ2-7
DNA: TGTGCCAGCAGCTCGGGACTGACCACCTACGAGCAGTACTTC
CDR3: CASSSGLTTYEQYF

size: once
D: TRBD1
V: TRBV5-4
J: TRBJ2-7
DNA: TGTGCCAGCAGCTTGGGAGATGGACAGGTCTACGAGCAGTACTTC
CDR3: CASSLGDGQVYEQYF

size: .
D: .
V: TRBV7-2
J: TRBJ2-7
DNA: TGTGCCAGCATCCTAAGCTCCTACGAGCAGTACTTC
CDR3: CASILSSYEQYF

size: .
D: TRBD1
V: TRBV2
J: TRBJ1-1
DNA: TGTGCCAGCAGCGGACAGGGCAGTTCGGAAGCTTTCTTT
CDR3: CASSGQGSSEAFF

size: once
D: .
V: TRBV19
J: TRBJ2-7
DNA: TGTGCCAGTAGTATAGTAGGGGCGTACGAGCAGTACTTC
CDR3: CASSIVGAYEQYF

size: .
D: TRBD1
V: TRBV30
J: TRBJ2-1
DNA: TGTGCCTGGAGCCTTGATTTAGGGGACAGGGGCTACAATGAGCAGTTCTTC
CDR3: CAWSLDLGDRGYNEQFF

size: .
D: .
V: TRBV10-3
J: TRBJ2-3
DNA: TGTGCCATCAGTGAGGTTGCAGGGACTAGCACAGATACGCAGTATTTT
CDR3: CAISEVAGTSTDTQYF

size: .
D: .
V: TRBV6-6
J: TRBJ2-5
DNA: TGTGCCAGCGCCCTACCTCCGGGACGCGGGCGGGAGACCCAGTACTTC
CDR3: CASALPPGRGRETQYF

size: .
D: TRBD1
V: TRBV7-8
J: TRBJ2-3
DNA: TGTGCCAGCAGCTCGACAGGGGCGGGAGATACGCAGTATTTT
CDR3: CASSSTGAGDTQYF

size: .
D: .
V: TRBV28
J: TRBJ1-3
DNA: TGTGCCAGCAGTTTACGGGTCCTCTGGGCAGCCTCTGGAAACACCATATATTTT
CDR3: CASSLRVLWAASGNTIYF

size: .
D: .
V: TRBV4-1
J: TRBJ1-6
DNA: TGCGCCAGCAGTCAAGATTTTAAAGGGAATAATTCACCCCTCCACTTT
CDR3: CASSQDFKGNNSPLHF

size: .
D: .
V: TRBV4-1
J: TRBJ2-3
DNA: TGCGCCAGCAGCCAAGATGGAACAGGTGCCGGACCCACAGATACGCAGTATTTT
CDR3: CASSQDGTGAGPTDTQYF

size: once
D: TRBD1
V: TRBV6-6
J: TRBJ1-4
DNA: TGTGCCAGCAGTTCGATCGGACAGGGAATGAGGGAAAAACTGTTTTTT
CDR3: CASSSIGQGMREKLFF

size: .
D: TRBD2
V: TRBV5-1
J: TRBJ2-1
DNA: TGCGCCAGCAGCTCTGGACTAGCCGATGAGCAGTTCTTC
CDR3: CASSSGLADEQFF

size: .
D: TRBD1
V: TRBV5-1
J: TRBJ1-1
DNA: TGCGCCAGCAGCTACGGGACAGGGGTAACGCGGGGCACTGAAGCTTTCTTT
CDR3: CASSYGTGVTRGTEAFF

size: once
D: TRBD1
V: TRBV29-1
J: TRBJ1-2
DNA: TGCAGCGCACAGGGACAGGCCAACTATGGCTACACCTTC
CDR3: CSAQGQANYGYTF

size: .
D: .
V: TRBV5-4
J: TRBJ2-3
DNA: TGTGCCAGCAGCTCTACCACAGATACGCAGTATTTT
CDR3: CASSSTTDTQYF

size: .
D: .
V: TRBV9
J: TRBJ1-6
DNA: TGTGCCAGCAGTCTCGAGAATTCACCCCTCCACTTT
CDR3: CASSLENSPLHF

size: .
D: .
V: TRBV11-3
J: TRBJ2-3
DNA: TGTGCCAGCAGCGAATTGCAGTGGGATACGCAGTATTTT
CDR3: CASSELQWDTQYF

size: .
D: .
V: TRBV6-5
J: TRBJ1-5
DNA: TGTGCCAGCAGTTACTCGAATAGGGGACAGCCCCAGCATTTT
CDR3: CASSYSNRGQPQHF

size: .
D: TRBD2
V: TRBV7-2
J: TRBJ2-5
DNA: TGTGCCAGCAGCCCTGTGAGCGGGGGGGCCGAAGAGACCCAGTACTTC
CDR3: CASSPVSGGAEETQYF

size: .
D: .
V: TRBV4-3
J: TRBJ1-4
DNA: TGCGCCAGCAGCCGGAATACGGTGCCGAATGAAAAACTGTTTTTT
CDR3: CASSRNTVPNEKLFF

size: .
D: TRBD2
V: TRBV7-9
J: TRBJ2-7
DNA: TGTGCCAGCAGCTTGAGGTCCGGGGGCCTAGCGGGAGGGCCAGCCGAGCAGTACTTC
CDR3: CASSLRSGGLAGGPAEQYF